These 8 T cell receptor beta chains share one sample of origin, sequenced in a study of OX40 agonist ivuxolimab in advanced cancers. Profiled with immunoSEQ multiplex PCR; TCRdb holds only in-frame clones, not every one. In the table there are roughly 77,000 clones, about 90% of which are singletons. The sample was CD4+ or CD8+ T cells sorted from blood, taken in a trial of the OX40 agonist ivuxolimab. These receptors were collected from an adult with an advanced solid tumor such as melanoma, head and neck, liver or kidney cancer.

V gene TRBV19 combines with J gene TRBJ2-7; no clear D gene. Trimming took off 2 bases at V and 3 bases at J, with 11 bases between the two ends. The CDR3 extends over 14 amino acids. The germline V gene encodes CDR1 LNHDA and CDR2 SQIVND (reference sequence). The CDR3 loop reads CASSIYGSHYEQYF. CDR3 nucleotides: TGTGCCAGTAGTATATATGGCAGCCACTACGAGCAGTACTTC. Using reference TRBV19 and TRBJ2-7 for the parts outside the CDR3, the full variable domain is DGGITQSPKYLFRKEGQNVTLSCEQNLNHDAMYWYRQDPGQGLRLIYYSQIVNDFQKGDIAEGYSVSREKKESFPLTVTSAQKNPTAFYLCASSIYGSHYEQYFGPGTRLTVT.

J is TRBJ1-3 and V is TRBV6-5; D is perhaps TRBD1 (6 bases). This CDR3 has 15 amino acids. Germline V gives CDR1 MNHEY, CDR2 SVGAGI. The ends were cut back, 6 bases at V and 3 bases at J, with 15 bases in the middle. The DNA of the CDR3 is TGTGCCAGCAGCCCCTTTCAGGGGCTTGGAAACACCATATATTTT. As protein: CASSPFQGLGNTIYF.

The V gene is TRBV9, the J gene TRBJ2-7; D is ambiguous. The CDR3 covers 14 residues. V lost 3 bases and J lost 9, with 19 bases in between. Germline V CDR1 and CDR2: SGDLS, YYNGEE. CDR3 coding DNA: TGTGCCAGCAGCGCCGGCGAGGATCTAGAAAGGCAGTACTTC. Residues: CASSAGEDLERQYF. The full variable domain, its missing parts supplied by reference TRBV9 and TRBJ2-7, is DSGVTQTPKHLITATGQRVTLRCSPRSGDLSVYWYQQSLDQGLQFLIQYYNGEERAKGNILERFSAQQFPDLHSELNLSSLELGDSALYFCASSAGEDLERQYFGPGTRLTVT.

This chain uses TRBV6-5 with TRBJ2-7; 7 bases line up with TRBD1. Germline assignment: CDR1 MNHEY and CDR2 SVGAGI. Germline trimming cut 6 bases from V and 5 bases from J; bases unmatched to any gene: 10. This CDR3 has 14 residues. This chain's CDR3 is CASRIIQGHHEQYF. The CDR3 DNA sequence: TGTGCCAGCAGGATAATACAGGGGCACCACGAGCAGTACTTC.

The V and J genes are TRBV7-9 and TRBJ2-4; tentatively, D is TRBD1 (5 bases). CDR3 size: 14 residues. In germline, CDR1 is SEHNR, CDR2 FQNEAQ (reference sequence). Between the trimmed V and J ends, which lost 5 bases and 0 bases, there was a span of 8 bases. The CDR3 DNA follows: TGTGCCAGCAGCCCGGACATAGCCAAAAACATTCAGTACTTC. Translating gives CASSPDIAKNIQYF.

The gene calls are TRBV7-8 and TRBJ2-7, with a tentative D call TRBD2 (6 bases). Trimming left V 5 bases short and J 0 bases short, with 11 bases between. Germline values: CDR1 SGHVS, CDR2 FQNEAQ. The CDR3 totals 14 residues. CDR3 loop: CASSRLRGSYEQYF. The CDR3 region has the DNA TGTGCCAGCAGCCGGTTGCGGGGCTCCTACGAGCAGTACTTC. Using reference TRBV7-8 and TRBJ2-7 for the parts outside the CDR3, the full variable domain is GAGVSQSPRYKVAKRGQDVALRCDPISGHVSLFWYQQALGQGPEFLTYFQNEAQLDKSGLPSDRFFAERPEGSVSTLKIQRTQQEDSAVYLCASSRLRGSYEQYFGPGTRLTVT.

This chain joins TRBV4-2 and TRBJ1-1; no definite D call. CDR1 and CDR2 from the germline V gene are LGHNA and YNFKEQ. The V gene lost 4 bases and the J gene lost 4 bases, with 16 bases spanning the gap. The CDR3 sequence is 15 residues long. CDR3 region: CASSPLEEVGTEAFF. The CDR3 bases are TGTGCCAGCAGCCCCTTGGAGGAAGTGGGCACTGAAGCTTTCTTT.

The sample holds one count of this clone. The V and J genes are TRBV7-6 and TRBJ1-5; 8 bases map to TRBD1. CDR3 length: 16 residues. The J segment lost 1 base and the V segment lost 3 bases, leaving 5 bases of the junction unmatched. CDR1 and CDR2 (germline): SGHVS, FNYEAQ. CDR3: CASSFEQGGSNQPQHF. Written as DNA, the CDR3 is TGTGCCAGCAGCTTCGAACAGGGGGGAAGCAATCAGCCCCAGCATTTT.